The 31 T cell receptor beta chains listed next were all sequenced from one sample in a study of T cell repertoires in cytomegalovirus infection. What these receptors recognize is not known. One entry per CDR3 protein results from TCRdb running MiXCR on the reads. Here the sample spans about 130,000 distinct CDR3 sequences, roughly a quarter being singletons. Sequenced: PBMCs, sequenced either directly or after in vitro stimulation (not recorded which). Receptors were obtained from a human donor in good health (CMV status not recorded). Some clones in this sample may be carry-over from other donors' samples.

The rearrangement links TRBV2 to TRBJ2-1, with no clear D. V lost 6 bases to trimming and J lost 4 bases, with 16 bases between them. Germline V CDR1 and CDR2: SNHLY, FYNNEI. The CDR3 has 15 amino acids. CDR3 nucleotides: TGTGCCAGCAGAAGTGTGGGTAGTGCTTACAATGAGCAGTTCTTC. Its translation: CASRSVGSAYNEQFF.

The chain links TRBV18 to TRBJ1-1; D ambiguous. This CDR3 is 13 amino acids long. From germline, CDR1 is KGHSH and CDR2 LQKENI. With 3 bases removed from V and 0 bases from J, the gap between germline ends came to 5 bases. The CDR3 region is CASSPLMNTEAFF. In DNA form, the CDR3 reads TGTGCCAGCTCACCCCTAATGAACACTGAAGCTTTCTTT.

This chain joins TRBV7-2 and TRBJ1-5; D might be TRBD1 (5 bases). Trimming cost V 5 bases and J 2 bases, with 19 bases left between them. Germline V gene sequence: CDR1 SGHTA, CDR2 FQGNSA. The CDR3 contains 17 residues. CDR3 sequence: CASSPKQPGNCNQPQHF. CDR3 sequence (DNA): TGTGCCAGCAGCCCCAAACAGCCAGGGAATTGCAATCAGCCCCAGCATTTT.

There are a few counts of this clonotype. The chain combines TRBV7-8 with TRBJ1-5; D ambiguous. Looked up from germline, CDR1 is SGHVS and CDR2 is FQNEAQ. The CDR3 length is 16 residues. Between the trimmed V and J ends, which lost 0 bases and 7 bases, there was a span of 16 bases. CDR3 sequence (DNA): TGTGCCAGCAGCTTAGCGCCTCGGGAAAAAGGGCAGCCCCAGCATTTT. Its protein is CASSLAPREKGQPQHF.

On this clonotype: Sequence at one end of the junction differs from germline and may be a read error. The gene calls are TRBV7-6 and TRBJ2-5; D perhaps matches TRBD2 (6 bases). This CDR3 region has 16 residues. Germline CDR1 reads SGHVS; CDR2 reads FNYEAQ. The CDR3 nucleotides are TGTGCTAGCAGCAGACGGGCCTTGCCGGGGGAAGAGACCCAGTACTTC. It is translated as CASSRRALPGEETQYF.

This chain uses TRBV6-2 or TRBV6-3 with TRBJ2-2; tentatively, D is TRBD2 (6 bases). V shed 3 bases and J shed 5 bases, with 10 bases lying between them. This CDR3 is built from 14 residues. Germline CDR1 reads MNHEY; CDR2 reads SVGEGT. The DNA of the CDR3 is TGTGCCAGCAGTTATGCCCGGGGGACCGGGGAGCTGTTTTTT. It translates to CASSYARGTGELFF.

The chain is built from TRBV5-1 and TRBJ2-7; 11 bases are shared with TRBD1. This CDR3 is 17 amino acids long. After removal of 0 bases from V and 5 bases from J, the junction contained 10 bases not matched to a gene. Germline V lookup: CDR1 SGHRS, CDR2 YFSETQ. The CDR3 sequence: CASSLATRDRGINEQYF. The CDR3 nucleotides read TGCGCCAGCAGCTTGGCAACCCGGGACAGGGGGATAAACGAGCAGTACTTC.

J is TRBJ2-3 and V is TRBV12-3 or TRBV12-4, with TRBD1 matching over 7 bases. The J segment lost 6 bases and the V segment lost 8 bases, leaving 8 bases of the junction unmatched. The CDR3 runs 13 residues. CDR3: CASEWTGGDTQYF. Here the CDR3 DNA reads TGTGCCAGCGAATGGACAGGTGGGGATACGCAGTATTTT.

Note on this clonotype: One end of the junction is discordant with germline, which a read error may explain. The rearrangement links TRBV19 to TRBJ1-4; no firm D call. Per the germline V gene, CDR1 is LNHDA and CDR2 is SQIVND (reference sequence). The CDR3 sequence is 16 residues long. The CDR3 sequence: CASREHSPATKEKLFF. In DNA, the CDR3 is TGTGCCAGTAGGGAACACAGTCCCGCAACTAAAGAAAAACTGTTTTTT.

Ten or more counts support this clonotype. This chain joins TRBV12-3 or TRBV12-4 and TRBJ2-1, with 7 bases aligning to TRBD2. This CDR3 region has 16 residues. Trimming removed 6 bases from V and 9 bases from J; junction bases left unmatched: 17. CDR3 DNA: TGTGCCAGCAGCGATCCCGGGACTACGCGTGGGGCTGAGCAGTTCTTC. Residues: CASSDPGTTRGAEQFF.

The chain employs TRBV19 and TRBJ2-5; 10 bases agree with TRBD1. Germline trimming cut 3 bases from V and 4 bases from J; bases unmatched to any gene: 11. This CDR3 is built from 17 residues. CDR1 is LNHDA and CDR2 is SQIVND in the germline V gene (reference sequence). DNA for the CDR3: TGTGCCAGTAGTATTGGGACAGGGGCGCATCTGGGAGAGACCCAGTACTTC. Amino acid sequence: CASSIGTGAHLGETQYF.

This clonotype was counted a few times. V usage is TRBV7-9 and J usage is TRBJ2-7; possible D gene TRBD2, 5 bases. The germline V gene has CDR1 SEHNR and CDR2 FQNEAQ (reference sequence). V was clipped by 5 bases and J by 2 bases, with 10 bases between them. The CDR3 is 13 amino acids. CDR3 in DNA: TGTGCCAGCAGCCGAGCGACTACCTACGAGCAGTACTTC. Translation: CASSRATTYEQYF.

This clonotype appeared a few times. The rearrangement uses TRBV7-9 and TRBJ1-1; 8 nucleotides line up with TRBD1. Trimming removed 8 bases from V and 5 bases from J; junction bases left unmatched: 7. Looked up from germline, CDR1 is SEHNR and CDR2 is FQNEAQ (reference sequence). CDR3 length: 13 amino acids. The CDR3 loop reads CASAGQGGTEAFF. The CDR3 region has the DNA TGTGCCAGCGCCGGACAGGGTGGGACTGAAGCTTTCTTT. Together with reference TRBV7-9 and TRBJ1-1, the CDR3 gives the full variable domain: DTGVSQNPRHKITKRGQNVTFRCDPISEHNRLYWYRQTLGQGPEFLTYFQNEAQLEKSRLLSDRFSAERPKGSFSTLEIQRTEQGDSAMYLCASAGQGGTEAFFGQGTRLTVV.

Details on this clonotype: The junction differs from germline at one of its ends, possibly a read error. The chain employs TRBV5-1 and TRBJ1-6, with no clear D. Germline CDR1 SGHRS, CDR2 YFSETQ. The CDR3 loop spans 15 amino acids. CDR3 protein: CASSSSGSSNSPLHF. DNA of the CDR3: TGCGCCAGCAGCTCATCCGGGTCCTCTAATTCACCCCTCCACTTT.

The CDR3 loop reads CATSDSRGQETQYF. DNA for the CDR3: TGTGCCACCAGTGATAGCAGAGGCCAAGAGACCCAGTACTTC. V is TRBV24-1 and J is TRBJ2-5; D unresolved. The CDR3 consists of 14 residues. Trimming took off 3 bases at V and 1 base at J, with 8 bases between the two ends. Germline V gene lookup returns CDR1 KGHDR and CDR2 SFDVKD.

This clonotype was counted ten times or more. This rearrangement joins TRBV30 to TRBJ1-5; D ambiguous. V shed 5 bases and J shed 3 bases, with 14 bases lying between them. The CDR3 is made up of 14 amino acids. The germline gives CDR1 GTSNPN, CDR2 SVGIG (reference sequence). This chain's CDR3 is CAWGKVGANQPQHF. The CDR3 DNA is TGTGCCTGGGGAAAGGTGGGCGCCAATCAGCCCCAGCATTTT.

Only a few counts were recorded for this clonotype. The chain employs TRBV7-2 and TRBJ2-5; D might be TRBD2 (6 bases). This CDR3 has 15 residues. V lost 1 base and J lost 5, with 14 bases in between. Germline V gives CDR1 SGHTA, CDR2 FQGNSA. The CDR3 sequence is CASSLGGTQGETQYF. The CDR3 DNA follows: TGTGCCAGCAGCTTAGGCGGGACTCAAGGGGAGACCCAGTACTTC.

The chain recombines TRBV20-1 with TRBJ1-1; 10 bases are shared with TRBD1. Germline-derived CDR1 and CDR2 are DFQATT and SNEGSKA (reference sequence). The CDR3 has 16 residues. The V gene end was trimmed by 4 bases and the J gene end by 1 base; junction bases not matched to a gene: 9. The CDR3 DNA is TGCAGTGCTAAAGGGACAGGGGCGGCAAGGAACACTGAAGCTTTCTTT. It codes for CSAKGTGAARNTEAFF.

In its sample, this clonotype was seen a few times. The chain is built from TRBV12-3 or TRBV12-4 and TRBJ1-2, with unresolved D. The CDR3 loop spans 13 amino acids. Trimming left V 4 bases short and J 2 bases short, with 8 bases between. The CDR3 here is CASSSGLNYGYTF. The CDR3 nucleotides read TGTGCCAGCAGTTCCGGATTAAACTATGGCTACACCTTC.

The table lists this clonotype with many counts. The chain combines TRBV6-1 with TRBJ2-7, with D unclear. Germline V gene data show CDR1 as MNHNS and CDR2 as SASEGT. The CDR3 consists of 14 residues. V was shortened by 8 bases and J by 1 base, with 15 bases between the two germline ends. The CDR3 is CASGKTLISYEQYV. The DNA of the CDR3 is TGTGCCAGCGGGAAGACTCTCATATCCTACGAGCAGTACGTC.

The rearrangement joins TRBV19 to TRBJ2-1; 10 bases align to TRBD2. From germline, CDR1 is LNHDA and CDR2 SQIVND (reference sequence). Trimming at V came to 5 bases and at J to 5 bases, leaving 6 bases not matched to a gene. The CDR3 has 15 amino acids. Here the CDR3 reads CASSLLAGANNEQFF. In DNA, the CDR3 is TGTGCCAGTAGTTTGCTAGCGGGAGCCAACAATGAGCAGTTCTTC. The full variable domain, completed using reference TRBV19 and TRBJ2-1, is DGGITQSPKYLFRKEGQNVTLSCEQNLNHDAMYWYRQDPGQGLRLIYYSQIVNDFQKGDIAEGYSVSREKKESFPLTVTSAQKNPTAFYLCASSLLAGANNEQFFGPGTRLTVL.

The gene calls are TRBV7-6 and TRBJ1-5, with D unclear. V dropped 5 bases and J dropped 7 bases, with 15 bases sitting between them. There are 14 residues in the CDR3. CDR1 and CDR2 from the germline V gene are SGHVS and FNYEAQ. CDR3 sequence: CASSQLRDIQPQHF. Here the CDR3 DNA reads TGTGCCAGCAGCCAACTTCGGGATATCCAGCCCCAGCATTTT.

Ten or more counts support this clonotype. The gene calls are TRBV2 and TRBJ2-2; 9 bases fit TRBD2. V trimming: 2 bases; J trimming: 5 bases; junction bases outside the gene matches: 3. This CDR3 region has 15 residues. Germline V gene lookup returns CDR1 SNHLY and CDR2 FYNNEI. The CDR3 loop is CASSERTSGTGELFF. In DNA form, the CDR3 reads TGTGCCAGCAGTGAACGCACTAGCGGGACCGGGGAGCTGTTTTTT.

This chain connects TRBV11-2 to TRBJ2-3; 14 nucleotides match TRBD2. Germline CDR1 is SGHAT and CDR2 is FQNNGV. The CDR3 length is 18 residues. V lost 3 bases, J lost 4 bases, and 9 bases stayed unmatched. The CDR3 DNA reads TGTGCCAGCAGCTTTAGAGGACTAGCGGGAGGATGGTCAGATACGCAGTATTTT. It specifies CASSFRGLAGGWSDTQYF.

The chain combines TRBV2 with TRBJ2-2; D call uncertain. CDR1 is SNHLY, CDR2 FYNNEI, per germline. The V end lost 6 bases, the J end lost 0 bases, and 5 bases lay between the germline ends. This CDR3 region has 13 residues. The CDR3 DNA sequence: TGTGCCAGCAGGGGTACGAACACCGGGGAGCTGTTTTTT. Encoded protein: CASRGTNTGELFF.

The J gene is TRBJ1-6, the V gene TRBV6-6; a possible D gene is TRBD1 (5 bases). CDR1 MNHNY and CDR2 SVGAGI come from the germline V gene (reference sequence). V lost 0 bases, J lost 7 bases, and 13 bases lay in between. The CDR3 is 16 residues long. The CDR3 nucleotides read TGTGCCAGCAGTTACTCTCACGGGGCAGTAAATTCACCCCTCCACTTT. Its translation: CASSYSHGAVNSPLHF.

This clonotype was seen at least ten times. The chain uses TRBV7-2 and TRBJ1-5; 7 bases fit TRBD1. V dropped 3 bases and J dropped 7; count of bases not matched to a gene: 6. Germline CDR1 is SGHTA and CDR2 is FQGNSA. CDR3 size: 14 residues. The CDR3 is CASSLTGSGQPQHF. The CDR3 nucleotides read TGTGCCAGCAGCTTGACAGGGTCGGGGCAGCCCCAGCATTTT.

The J gene is TRBJ2-7, the V gene TRBV12-5; tentatively, D is TRBD1 (6 bases). Per germline, CDR1 LGHNT and CDR2 FRNRAP. There are 11 residues in the CDR3. The V end was cut by 6 bases, the J end by 3 bases, with 6 bases between. The DNA for the CDR3 is TGTGCTAGTGGGACAGGCTACGAGCAGTACTTC. As protein: CASGTGYEQYF. Using reference TRBV12-5 and TRBJ2-7 for the parts outside the CDR3, the full variable domain is DARVTQTPRHKVTEMGQEVTMRCQPILGHNTVFWYRQTMMQGLELLAYFRNRAPLDDSGMPKDRFSAEMPDATLATLKIQPSEPRDSAVYFCASGTGYEQYFGPGTRLTVT.

The rearrangement uses TRBV12-3 or TRBV12-4 and TRBJ2-1; 7 bases map to TRBD2. With 7 bases clipped from V and 6 bases from J, the junction kept 9 bases outside the gene matches. The CDR3 has 14 residues. CDR3 sequence reads: CASTQTSLANEQFF. CDR3 nucleotide sequence: TGTGCCAGCACCCAGACTAGCCTAGCCAATGAGCAGTTCTTC.

The rearrangement joins TRBV6-1 to TRBJ2-5; 7 bases agree with TRBD2. This CDR3 is 13 amino acids long. CDR1 and CDR2 from the germline V gene are MNHNS and SASEGT. The V and J ends lost 6 bases and 1 base, in that order; junction bases with no gene match: 2. CDR3 loop: CASRLAFQETQYF. CDR3 DNA: TGTGCCAGCAGACTAGCGTTCCAAGAGACCCAGTACTTC.

This clonotype was recorded many times. V is TRBV7-9 and J is TRBJ2-1; D might be TRBD2 (5 bases). This CDR3 spans 13 amino acids. V lost 3 bases to trimming and J lost 8 bases, with 11 bases between them. The germline CDR1 and CDR2 sequences are SEHNR and FQNEAQ (reference sequence). As DNA, the CDR3 is TGTGCCAGCAGCTTCTCGGGGATCGATGAGCAGTTCTTC. Encoded protein: CASSFSGIDEQFF.